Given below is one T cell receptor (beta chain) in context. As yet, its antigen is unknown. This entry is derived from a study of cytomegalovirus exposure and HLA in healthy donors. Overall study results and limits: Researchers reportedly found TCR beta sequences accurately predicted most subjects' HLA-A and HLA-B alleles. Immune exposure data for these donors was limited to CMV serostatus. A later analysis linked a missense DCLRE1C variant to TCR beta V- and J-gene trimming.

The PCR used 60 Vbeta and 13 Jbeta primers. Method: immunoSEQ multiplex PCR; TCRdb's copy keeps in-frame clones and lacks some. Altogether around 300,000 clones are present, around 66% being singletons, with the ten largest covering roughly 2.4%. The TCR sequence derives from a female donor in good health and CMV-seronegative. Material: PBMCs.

The CDR3 sequence is CASSLVQDTEAFF. The CDR3 coding sequence is TGCGCCAGCAGCTTGGTGCAGGACACTGAAGCTTTCTTT. V is TRBV5-1 and J is TRBJ1-1; D is undetermined. Trimming removed 0 bases at V and 3 bases at J, with 6 bases between. CDR1 and CDR2 from the germline V gene are SGHRS and YFSETQ. The CDR3 covers 13 residues.